The 29 T cell receptor beta chains presented below share a single source sample, sequenced in a study of long-term antiretroviral therapy in people with HIV. Version v3.0 of the immunoSEQ assay ran at survey level. Libraries were prepared by immunoSEQ multiplex PCR; TCRdb keeps only in-frame clonotypes and omits some of them. Of around 26,000 clones listed, approximately 85% are singletons. The material was unsorted PBMCs, obtained 2.9 years after starting antiretroviral therapy. All receptors come from a man aged 45-65 years with HIV.

This clone was counted between two and nine times. The DNA for the CDR3 is TGTGCCAGCAGTTTGACGCTAACAAATTCACCCCTCCACTTT. Its protein product is CASSLTLTNSPLHF. This sequence joins TRBV28 and TRBJ1-6; unclear D gene. In germline, CDR1 is MDHEN, CDR2 SYDVKM. This CDR3 spans 14 amino acids. V was cut by 3 bases and J by 7 bases, with 10 bases left in between.

The chain employs TRBV5-5 and TRBJ2-7; D might be TRBD1 (6 bases). The length of the CDR3 is 16 residues. Trimming pared 4 bases from V and 3 bases from J, leaving 20 bases between. Germline V gene sequence: CDR1 SGHKS, CDR2 YYEKEE (reference sequence). Here the CDR3 reads CASSGQRNRPFYEQYF. The CDR3, as DNA: TGTGCCAGCAGCGGACAGCGAAATCGGCCTTTCTACGAGCAGTACTTC.

The chain couples TRBV7-3 to TRBJ2-3; 9 bases are shared with TRBD2. The junction had 3 bases not matched to a gene; V was cut back by 3 bases and J by 2 bases. The CDR3 is 15 amino acids. The germline V gene has CDR1 SGHTA and CDR2 FQGTGA. Here the CDR3 DNA reads TGTGCCAGCAGCTTCGGCGGGGGGGCCACAGATACGCAGTATTTT. Its protein is CASSFGGGATDTQYF.

This chain uses TRBV7-8 with TRBJ2-6; tentative D call: TRBD1 (6 bases). V lost 4 bases, J lost 0 bases, and 13 bases lay in between. Germline V gene sequence: CDR1 SGHVS, CDR2 FQNEAQ. The CDR3 runs 17 residues. The CDR3 DNA reads as TGTGCCAGCAGCTCGGACAGCCGACCCTCTGGGGCCAACGTCCTGACTTTC. It translates to CASSSDSRPSGANVLTF.

The chain has TRBV28 and TRBJ2-4; D is possibly TRBD1 or TRBD2 (6 bases each). CDR1 and CDR2 from the germline V gene are MDHEN and SYDVKM. Trimming took off 5 bases at V and 0 bases at J, with 17 bases between the two ends. This CDR3 is built from 17 residues. The CDR3 sequence: CASSPPVGGRAKNIQYF. CDR3 in DNA: TGTGCCAGCAGTCCGCCGGTCGGGGGCAGAGCCAAAAACATTCAGTACTTC.

The J gene is TRBJ1-2, the V gene TRBV28; 8 bases are a match to TRBD1. The CDR3 spans 12 residues. J lost 6 bases, V lost 8 bases, and 5 bases had no gene match. CDR1 and CDR2 from the germline V gene are MDHEN and SYDVKM. The CDR3 protein is CASSQGANGYTF. DNA of the CDR3: TGTGCCAGCTCTCAGGGGGCCAATGGCTACACCTTC.

The chain recombines TRBV7-6 with TRBJ1-1; TRBD1 is a possible D gene (5 bases). CDR3 size: 16 residues. From germline, CDR1 is SGHVS and CDR2 FNYEAQ. Deletions cut 4 bases from V and 4 bases from J, with 19 bases between. This CDR3 is CASSWGLRDRGTEAFF. CDR3 nucleotide sequence: TGTGCCAGCAGCTGGGGACTTAGGGATAGAGGCACTGAAGCTTTCTTT.

The chain uses TRBV11-2 and TRBJ2-1; the match to TRBD2 covers 7 bases. CDR3 length: 18 amino acids. J gave up 0 bases and V 6 bases, and 14 bases lay outside the gene matches. Germline V lookup: CDR1 SGHAT, CDR2 FQNNGV. CDR3 in DNA: TGTGCCAGCAGGGGGTGGGGCGGGGGTCCAAGCTCCTACAATGAGCAGTTCTTC. It codes for CASRGWGGGPSSYNEQFF.

Here the CDR3 reads CASSETLSSYNSPLHF. The CDR3 bases are TGTGCCAGCAGTGAAACTCTAAGCTCCTATAATTCACCCCTCCACTTT. The chain links TRBV6-1 to TRBJ1-6; unclear D gene. Germline assignment: CDR1 MNHNS and CDR2 SASEGT. Trimming cost V 2 bases and J 0 bases, with 8 bases left between them. This CDR3 is 16 amino acids long.

This chain connects TRBV4-1 to TRBJ2-3; D possibly corresponds to TRBD2 (6 bases). V lost 4 bases and J lost 1, with 21 bases in between. Germline V CDR1 and CDR2: MGHRA, YSYEKL. The CDR3 extends over 18 amino acids. CDR3 in DNA: TGCGCCAGCAGCCCAAACGGGGGAGGAGTTGGCGGCACAGATACGCAGTATTTT. Protein sequence: CASSPNGGGVGGTDTQYF.

The chain has TRBV9 and TRBJ1-5; D may be TRBD1 (5 bases). This CDR3 contains 15 residues. V lost 0 bases, J lost 6 bases, and 13 bases lay in between. The germline V gene encodes CDR1 SGDLS and CDR2 YYNGEE. The CDR3 region has the DNA TGTGCCAGCAGCGTAGGTGAGGGGAGGTTTCAGCCCCAGCATTTT. Translation: CASSVGEGRFQPQHF.

CDR3 loop: CAWSEGGAGNTIYF. The CDR3 DNA sequence: TGTGCCTGGAGCGAAGGGGGCGCTGGAAACACCATATATTTT. The V and J genes are TRBV30 and TRBJ1-3; 7 bases fit TRBD1. From germline, CDR1 is GTSNPN and CDR2 SVGIG (reference sequence). The ends lost 3 bases at V and 2 bases at J; junction bases unmatched: 4. The CDR3 is 14 amino acids.

V is TRBV6-4 and J is TRBJ1-1, with TRBD1 matching 7 bases. Germline lookup yields CDR1 MRHNA and CDR2 SNTAGT. The CDR3 sequence is 13 residues long. Trimming removed 7 bases from V and 4 bases from J; junction bases left unmatched: 6. The CDR3 reads CASNKQGSTEAFF. CDR3 coding DNA: TGTGCCAGCAATAAACAGGGGAGCACTGAAGCTTTCTTT.

The chain employs TRBV5-6 and TRBJ1-4; no clear D gene. Per the germline V gene, CDR1 is SGHDT and CDR2 is YYEEEE. CDR3 length: 16 residues. Between the trimmed V and J ends, which lost 2 bases and 6 bases, there was a span of 17 bases. The CDR3 is CASSLGRERRYEKLFF. As DNA, the CDR3 is TGTGCCAGCAGCTTAGGGAGGGAGAGGAGATATGAAAAACTGTTTTTT. Full variable domain (rest looked up from reference TRBV5-6 and TRBJ1-4): DAGVTQSPTHLIKTRGQQVTLRCSPKSGHDTVSWYQQALGQGPQFIFQYYEEEERQRGNFPDRFSGHQFPNYSSELNVNALLLGDSALYLCASSLGRERRYEKLFFGSGTQLSVL.

CDR3 sequence: CASSLGTGSNQPQHF. CDR3 bases: TGTGCCAGCAGCTTGGGGACAGGAAGCAATCAGCCCCAGCATTTT. The genes are TRBV5-6 and TRBJ1-5; 7 bases line up with TRBD1. Germline trimming cut 0 bases from V and 1 base from J; bases unmatched to any gene: 1. CDR1 is SGHDT, CDR2 YYEEEE, per germline. The CDR3 is 15 residues long.

This rearrangement joins TRBV7-2 to TRBJ1-5; 7 bases agree with TRBD1. V was clipped by 5 bases and J by 5 bases; unmatched bases: 6. This CDR3 spans 14 amino acids. Germline loops: CDR1 SGHTA, CDR2 FQGNSA. In DNA form, the CDR3 reads TGTGCCAGCAGCCCCGGGACAGATTATCAGCCCCAGCATTTT. It encodes CASSPGTDYQPQHF.

The chain is built from TRBV7-9 and TRBJ1-2; tentatively, D is TRBD1 (6 bases). CDR1 SEHNR and CDR2 FQNEAQ come from the germline V gene (reference sequence). There are 15 residues in the CDR3. V was pared by 7 bases and J by 3 bases, with 18 bases between. CDR3 nucleotides: TGTGCCAGCACCTTGGGGGCCTTAACTCACTATGGCTACACCTTC. It translates to CASTLGALTHYGYTF.

This clone appeared a few times. The chain joins TRBV7-9 to TRBJ2-2; no definite D call. Germline assignment: CDR1 SEHNR and CDR2 FQNEAQ (reference sequence). Trimming removed 1 base from V and 1 base from J, with 7 bases in between. The CDR3 spans 15 residues. CDR3 amino acids: CASSLVAVNTGELFF. In nucleotides, the CDR3 is TGTGCCAGCAGCTTAGTGGCAGTGAACACCGGGGAGCTGTTTTTT.

The CDR3 is CASIAGAGYEAFF. In DNA, the CDR3 is TGTGCCAGCATTGCCGGGGCCGGCTATGAAGCTTTCTTT. This rearrangement joins TRBV6-5 to TRBJ1-1, with D possibly being TRBD1 (5 bases). The length of the CDR3 is 13 residues. Between the trimmed V and J ends, which lost 7 bases and 7 bases, there was a span of 16 bases. Germline loops: CDR1 MNHEY, CDR2 SVGAGI.

This sequence joins TRBV5-6 and TRBJ1-1, with a possible D match to TRBD1 (5 bases). CDR1 is SGHDT and CDR2 is YYEEEE in the germline V gene. The ends were cut back, 0 bases at V and 8 bases at J, with 5 bases in the middle. The CDR3 runs 11 residues. CDR3 loop: CASSLEGEAFF. The CDR3 DNA reads as TGTGCCAGCAGCTTGGAGGGGGAAGCTTTCTTT.

The chain joins TRBV11-2 to TRBJ1-4; D is ambiguous. Trimming pared 1 base from V and 5 bases from J, leaving 8 bases between. The germline gives CDR1 SGHAT, CDR2 FQNNGV. This CDR3 region has 14 residues. The CDR3, as DNA: TGTGCCAGCAGCTTAGTTAGCGGGAATGAAAAACTGTTTTTT. This codes for CASSLVSGNEKLFF.

V gene TRBV7-2 combines with J gene TRBJ2-1; D remains ambiguous. Germline-derived CDR1 and CDR2 are SGHTA and FQGNSA. Trimming removed 6 bases from V and 12 bases from J, with 15 bases in between. This CDR3 has 12 amino acids. CDR3: CASSTRFDRQFF. CDR3 bases: TGTGCCAGCAGTACCAGGTTCGACCGGCAGTTCTTC.

This CDR3 reads CASSFGQATEKLFF. For the CDR3, the DNA is TGTGCCAGCAGTTTTGGGCAGGCCACTGAAAAACTGTTTTTT. This chain joins TRBV6-5 and TRBJ1-4; D unresolved. The CDR3 sequence is 14 residues long. In germline, CDR1 is MNHEY, CDR2 SVGAGI. V was clipped by 4 bases and J by 7 bases, with 13 bases between them.

This chain connects TRBV11-1 to TRBJ2-7; D possibly corresponds to TRBD1 (6 bases). This CDR3 comprises 14 residues. With 6 bases removed from V and 3 bases from J, the gap between germline ends came to 15 bases. In germline, CDR1 is SGHAT, CDR2 FQDESV (reference sequence). The CDR3 sequence: CASSRQGTFYEQYF. Here the CDR3 DNA reads TGTGCCAGCAGTCGGCAGGGGACCTTCTACGAGCAGTACTTC.

The chain is built from TRBV12-5 and TRBJ2-1; D unresolved. V lost 2 bases and J lost 5, with 7 bases in between. Germline CDR1 reads LGHNT; CDR2 reads FRNRAP. The CDR3 length is 13 residues. The CDR3 sequence is CASGLNPNNEQFF. CDR3 DNA: TGTGCTAGTGGTTTGAACCCCAACAATGAGCAGTTCTTC.

The rearrangement uses TRBV6-5 and TRBJ2-2; no firm D call. The CDR3 runs to 14 residues. Between the trimmed V and J ends, which lost 3 bases and 6 bases, there was a span of 11 bases. Germline V gives CDR1 MNHEY, CDR2 SVGAGI. The CDR3 DNA reads TGTGCCAGCAGTTATAAGAGGATTGCCGGGGAGCTGTTTTTT. Protein: CASSYKRIAGELFF.

This clone appeared once. The identical CDR3 is also encoded by other nucleotide sequences in the sample. The chain couples TRBV7-8 to TRBJ1-5; 7 bases line up with TRBD1. J gave up 5 bases and V 5 bases, and 18 bases lay outside the gene matches. The CDR3 runs to 18 residues. CDR1 is SGHVS, CDR2 FQNEAQ, per germline. The CDR3 reads CASSDSKALQGLHQPQHF. The CDR3 DNA is TGTGCCAGCAGCGACTCCAAGGCGTTACAGGGGCTGCATCAGCCCCAGCATTTT.

V is TRBV5-4 and J is TRBJ2-7; 7 bases line up with TRBD1. Germline V CDR1 and CDR2: SGHNT, YYREEE (reference sequence). After removal of 4 bases from V and 7 bases from J, the junction contained 8 bases not matched to a gene. CDR3 size: 13 residues. The CDR3 region is CASSPGTAREQYF. In nucleotides, the CDR3 is TGTGCCAGCAGCCCGGGGACAGCTCGGGAGCAGTACTTC.

CDR3 DNA: TGTGCCAGCAGCTTAACGGGGAATAATTCACCCCTCCACTTT. The encoded protein is CASSLTGNNSPLHF. V is TRBV7-3 and J is TRBJ1-6; D remains unclear. Germline V gives CDR1 SGHTA, CDR2 FQGTGA. The V end lost 0 bases, the J end lost 5 bases, and 5 bases lay between the germline ends. The CDR3 totals 14 residues.